Presented here are 27 T cell receptor beta chains from one specimen sequenced in a study of tumor-infiltrating lymphocytes in primary liver carcinoma (dated by TCRdb to 2016 to 2017). Without any cell sorting, total RNA and DNA were extracted together from roughly 20-30 mg of bulk tissue using the AllPrep DNA/RNA mini kit. The sequencing machine was an Illumina HiSeq 2500. A constant-region primer and ProtoScript II reverse transcriptase were used to reverse-transcribe TCRbeta-specific cDNA from around 530 ng total RNA. Three nested multiplex PCR rounds, following a slightly modified ARM-PCR procedure, were used to build the TCRbeta libraries. Each of the first two PCR rounds ran for about 10 cycles using multiplex TRBV1-TRBV30 forward primers together with a Cbeta reverse primer. Using fastp at Q25 and MiXCR, TCRdb reprocessed the public reads and kept productive beta chains. Each entry merges the rows of one CDR3 protein and shows their most common DNA and genes. In this sample the table shows roughly 78,000 distinct CDR3 sequences, 71% of which occur a single time. Roughly 15% of the sample is in the top ten clones.

The sequenced sample was liver tumor tissue from sampling region 4. What this sample's cell subset or site label stands for: tumor region T4, right-lateral pole. The source of these receptors is a woman aged 55-70 years with primary liver carcinoma and hepatitis B virus infection.

This clonotype was found once. The CDR3 carries no conserved terminal phenylalanine or tryptophan, so it likely arises from a read error. The chain has TRBV4-1 and TRBJ2-3; D tentatively fits TRBD1 or TRBD2 (5 bases each). The CDR3 contains 16 residues. Germline lookup yields CDR1 MGHRA and CDR2 YSYEKL. CDR3 sequence reads: CASRGGQGKITDTQYL. DNA of the CDR3: TGCGCTAGTCGCGGAGGTCAGGGTAAAATTACAGATACGCAGTATCTT.

As for this clonotype: The junction differs from germline at one of its ends, possibly a read error. The chain carries TRBV5-6 and TRBJ2-2, with D perhaps matching TRBD1 or TRBD2 (5 bases each). Germline V gene sequence: CDR1 SGHDT, CDR2 YYEEEE. The CDR3 has 15 amino acids. The CDR3 sequence: CGSSFMLEDTGELSF. The CDR3 DNA sequence: TGTGGCAGCAGCTTCATGCTAGAGGACACCGGGGAGCTGTCTTTT.

This clonotype has at least ten counts. The chain couples TRBV5-1 to TRBJ2-1; 7 bases align to TRBD2. CDR1 and CDR2 (germline): SGHRS, YFSETQ. V lost 0 bases and J lost 7; bases outside the gene matches: 4. The CDR3 runs to 14 residues. The CDR3 loop reads CASSLGGSPNEQFF. The DNA for the CDR3 is TGCGCCAGCAGCTTGGGCGGGAGTCCAAATGAGCAGTTCTTC.

Comment on this clonotype: At one of its ends the junction is not consistent with the germline gene, which may arise from a read error. V is TRBV4-2 and J is TRBJ2-2; possibly TRBD2 for D (6 bases). This CDR3 region has 16 residues. CDR1 and CDR2 from the germline V gene are LGHNA and YNFKEQ. The CDR3 loop reads CASSQESGEGTGGLFF. Written as DNA, the CDR3 is TGTGCCAGCAGCCAAGAATCGGGAGAGGGGACCGGGGGGCTGTTTTTT.

This clonotype came up once. The junction and the germline gene differ at one end; a read error may be behind it. V and J are TRBV29-1 and TRBJ2-5, with D possibly called TRBD1 or TRBD2 (5 bases each). Germline values: CDR1 SQVTM, CDR2 ANQGSEA. This CDR3 is built from 12 residues. CDR3 DNA sequence: TGCAGCGTTTTCCGGGGCCATGGGACCCAATACTTC. It translates to CSVFRGHGTQYF.

As concerns this clonotype: One end of the junction is discordant with germline, which a read error may explain. The J gene is TRBJ2-1, the V gene TRBV5-4, with D unclear. There are 15 residues in the CDR3. CDR1 is SGHNT and CDR2 is YYREEE in the germline V gene (reference sequence). The chain's CDR3 is CASRAWPGPYNGQFF. The CDR3 DNA is TGTGCCAGCAGGGCCTGGCCAGGCCCCTACAATGGGCAGTTCTTC.

As regards this clonotype: Here the CDR3 omits its conserved ending phenylalanine or tryptophan, so a read error is the likely source. The J gene is TRBJ2-2, the V gene TRBV11-2; no clear D gene. The V end was cut by 5 bases, the J end by 5 bases, with 15 bases between. CDR3 length: 15 residues. Germline V gene lookup returns CDR1 SGHAT and CDR2 FQNNGV. The CDR3 nucleotides read TGTGCCAGCAGCCTTCCGCAAGGAGCGACCGGGGAGCTGTTTTAT. Translated, it gives CASSLPQGATGELFY.

This clonotype has only a few counts. V and J are TRBV11-2 and TRBJ2-1, with 13 positions matching TRBD2. The CDR3 totals 17 residues. From germline, CDR1 is SGHAT and CDR2 FQNNGV. Germline trimming cut 5 bases from V and 12 bases from J; bases unmatched to any gene: 16. For the CDR3, the DNA is TGTGCCAGCAGCAGGAGACTAGCGGGAGGACCGGGGGACGGGCAGTTCTTC. Translation gives CASSRRLAGGPGDGQFF.

The gene calls are TRBV11-2 and TRBJ2-2; possibly TRBD1 or TRBD2 for D (5 bases each). CDR1 SGHAT and CDR2 FQNNGV come from the germline V gene. V lost 11 bases and J 7 bases, leaving 17 bases between the germline ends. This CDR3 is 13 amino acids long. CDR3 in amino acids: CACSTRAGGELFF. DNA of the CDR3: TGTGCCTGTAGCACCAGGGCGGGCGGGGAGCTGTTTTTT.

Concerning this clonotype: One junction end does not reproduce the germline sequence, and a read error may be involved. This sequence joins TRBV11-2 and TRBJ2-7; 12 bases are shared with TRBD2. CDR1 is SGHAT and CDR2 is FQNNGV in the germline V gene. The CDR3 sequence is 14 residues long. CDR3 DNA: TGTGTCAGCAGTTCGACTAGCGGGAGTTACGAGCAGTACTTC. Its protein product is CVSSSTSGSYEQYF.

Remarks on this clonotype: A single base separates this from a much larger clone, so it may be a read error. The genes are TRBV6-1 and TRBJ2-7; weak D call: TRBD2 (6 bases). The CDR3 loop spans 16 amino acids. CDR1 MNHNS and CDR2 SASEGT come from the germline V gene. CDR3 loop: CAGSDPPGTRRDEQYF. CDR3 nucleotide sequence: TGTGCCGGCAGTGACCCCCCCGGGACCAGGAGGGACGAGCAGTACTTC.

This clonotype was seen ten or more times. The CDR3: CASSLWGATDTQYF. For the CDR3, the DNA is TGTGCCAGCAGCTTGTGGGGGGCCACAGATACGCAGTATTTT. The genes are TRBV5-6 and TRBJ2-3; D might be TRBD1 or TRBD2, each matching 6 bases. Deletions cut 1 base from V and 2 bases from J, with 8 bases between. Germline CDR1 SGHDT, CDR2 YYEEEE. This CDR3 contains 14 residues.

A remark on this clonotype: The conserved final phenylalanine or tryptophan is absent from the CDR3, which likely points to a read error. V is TRBV5-1 and J is TRBJ1-6, with TRBD1 as a possible D gene (5 bases). The CDR3 is made up of 16 amino acids. Germline V gene lookup returns CDR1 SGHRS and CDR2 YFSETQ. V was clipped by 2 bases and J by 15 bases, with 24 bases between them. The CDR3 loop reads CASSFGGTIQDKVLHL. Written as DNA, the CDR3 is TGCGCCAGCAGCTTTGGAGGGACTATCCAAGATAAGGTCCTCCACTTA.

V gene TRBV6-5 combines with J gene TRBJ2-5; D may be TRBD2 (7 bases). Trimming stripped 6 bases from V and 1 base from J, with 27 bases between. The CDR3 has 19 amino acids. Per germline, CDR1 MNHEY and CDR2 SVGAGI. The CDR3 loop is CASRRKNGLTGGSQETQYF. The DNA for the CDR3 is TGTGCCAGCAGACGGAAGAATGGACTAACGGGGGGCTCCCAAGAGACCCAGTACTTC.

Concerning this clonotype itself: An end of the junction differs from the germline gene, which may be a read error. The chain couples TRBV19 to TRBJ2-7; D perhaps matches TRBD1 (6 bases). The CDR3 has 14 amino acids. Germline loops: CDR1 LNHDA, CDR2 SQIVND (reference sequence). CDR3 nucleotides: TGTGCTAGTAGTATAGGACAGCGTATCTACGAGCAGTACTTC. Residues: CASSIGQRIYEQYF.

Worth noting for this clonotype: The conserved final phenylalanine or tryptophan is absent from the CDR3, which likely points to a read error. The chain uses TRBV6-5 and TRBJ2-7; TRBD1 is a possible D gene (7 bases). Trimming took off 5 bases at V and 4 bases at J, with 15 bases between the two ends. CDR3 length equals 14 residues. Germline-derived CDR1 and CDR2 are MNHEY and SVGAGI. The CDR3 DNA sequence: TGTGCCAGCAGTCCCCAGGGGGGTGGTTACGAGCAGTACCTC. Its protein is CASSPQGGGYEQYL.

On this clonotype itself: This may be a read error: a much more frequent sequence differs by one nucleotide. The chain has TRBV14 and TRBJ1-3; maybe TRBD1 (5 bases). The CDR3 spans 14 residues. The germline CDR1 and CDR2 sequences are SGHDN and FVKESK. CDR3 in amino acids: CASSALGTGNTIDF. DNA of the CDR3: TGTGCCAGCAGCGCGCTCGGGACTGGAAACACCATAGATTTT.

This clonotype has ten or more counts. The chain recombines TRBV5-1 with TRBJ2-1; D is tentatively TRBD1 or TRBD2 (5 bases each). Trimming stripped 4 bases from V and 0 bases from J, with 17 bases between. The CDR3 loop spans 17 amino acids. CDR1 and CDR2 from the germline V gene are SGHRS and YFSETQ. This CDR3 is CASSLSSRDGSYNEQFF. CDR3 DNA sequence: TGCGCCAGCAGCCTGAGTAGTCGGGACGGCTCCTACAATGAGCAGTTCTTC.

As regards this clonotype: This may arise from a read error, as a much more abundant clone is one base away. The chain combines TRBV11-2 with TRBJ2-3; D gene ambiguous. Germline values: CDR1 SGHAT, CDR2 FQNNGV. This CDR3 comprises 17 residues. V shed 0 bases and J shed 0 bases, with 13 bases lying between them. CDR3 sequence reads: CASSLDPVETSTDTQYF. The CDR3 DNA sequence: TGTGCCAGCAGCTTAGATCCGGTGGAGACTAGCACAGATACGCAGTATTTT.

Note on this clonotype: Mismatch with germline at one junction end may stem from a read error. This rearrangement joins TRBV7-9 to TRBJ1-2, with 8 bases that match TRBD1. The CDR3 loop spans 15 amino acids. In germline, CDR1 is SEHNR, CDR2 FQNEAQ (reference sequence). The CDR3 nucleotides read TGTACCAGCAGCTTATCCGCGACAGGGGAGGATGGTTACACCTTC. Its translation is CTSSLSATGEDGYTF.

This chain links TRBV6-1 with TRBJ2-7; maybe TRBD2 (5 bases). The length of the CDR3 is 14 residues. V dropped 6 bases and J dropped 6 bases, with 18 bases sitting between them. Germline CDR1 is MNHNS and CDR2 is SASEGT. This CDR3 reads CASRASRMSCEQYF. In DNA, the CDR3 is TGTGCCAGCAGGGCTAGCAGGATGAGCTGCGAGCAGTACTTC.

As for this clonotype: Mismatch with germline at one junction end may stem from a read error. The chain links TRBV7-2 to TRBJ2-7; D uncertain. The CDR3 covers 14 residues. The germline V gene encodes CDR1 SGHTA and CDR2 FQGNSA. The CDR3 spells CASSLVPGGREQYF. CDR3 sequence (DNA): TGTGCTAGCAGCTTAGTTCCGGGTGGAAGGGAGCAGTACTTC.

Note on this clonotype: In this CDR3 the conserved last residue, phenylalanine or tryptophan, is missing, so a read error is likely. This CDR3 is CASSPTGGENYCYTI. CDR3 DNA sequence: TGTGCCAGCAGCCCCACAGGGGGCGAGAACTATTGCTACACCATC. The gene calls are TRBV7-9 and TRBJ1-2, with 9 bases identical to TRBD1. Germline-derived CDR1 and CDR2 are SEHNR and FQNEAQ (reference sequence). CDR3 size: 15 residues.

A word on this clonotype: A much larger clone differs from this one at a single base, so this may be a read error. This chain uses TRBV13 with TRBJ2-1; 9 bases agree with TRBD2. The length of the CDR3 is 14 residues. Germline CDR1 and CDR2: PRHDT and FYEKMQ (reference sequence). CDR3 sequence reads: CAGSWGTSSEEQFF. DNA for the CDR3: TGTGCCGGCAGCTGGGGGACTAGCTCTGAGGAGCAGTTCTTC.

Regarding this clonotype: A clone one base away is much larger, so this may be a read error. In DNA form, the CDR3 reads TGCGGCGTTGAAGAGCGCAGGAGGGGCACAGATACGCAGTATTTT. Encoded protein: CGVEERRRGTDTQYF. The chain employs TRBV29-1 and TRBJ2-3, with D tentatively TRBD2 (6 bases). The germline gives CDR1 SQVTM, CDR2 ANQGSEA. The length of the CDR3 is 15 residues.

Concerning this clonotype: A junction end diverges from the germline sequence, so it may reflect a read error. This chain links TRBV11-2 with TRBJ1-1; D unresolved. The CDR3 runs 13 residues. Germline assignment: CDR1 SGHAT and CDR2 FQNNGV. The CDR3 sequence: CASSFARVTEAFF. DNA for the CDR3: TGTGCCAGCAGCTTCGCCCGGGTCACTGAAGCATTCTTT.

As concerns this clonotype: A single base separates this from a much larger clone, so it may be a read error. This rearrangement joins TRBV5-1 to TRBJ2-1; 7 bases map to TRBD1. The germline gives CDR1 SGHRS, CDR2 YFSETQ. The CDR3 is 15 amino acids. Written as DNA, the CDR3 is TGCGCCAGCAGCTTGGGAGGGACAGTGGGAAATGAGCGGTTCTTC. Amino acid sequence: CASSLGGTVGNERFF.